The 14 T cell receptor beta chains below come from one sample, sequenced in a study of CD8 T cells in ankylosing spondylitis. TCRdb reprocessed the 5' RACE reads with MiXCR, giving one entry per CDR3 protein. The sample holds roughly 160,000 distinct CDR3 sequences, 11% seen once. The sample consisted of blood, either unsorted or a sorted T cell fraction (not recorded which). The receptors here all came from a male donor with ankylosing spondylitis or in good health (not recorded which).

This clonotype has ten or more counts. The V call is TRBV11-2, the J call TRBJ1-2; no firm D call. CDR3 size: 13 residues. Trimming shortened V by 4 bases and J by 2 bases, and 8 bases separated the two germline ends. Germline V gene data show CDR1 as SGHAT and CDR2 as FQNNGV. The CDR3 loop reads CASSSRLNYGYTF. The CDR3 nucleotides read TGTGCCAGCAGCTCACGCCTAAACTATGGCTACACCTTC.

There are many counts of this clonotype. The chain links TRBV5-1 to TRBJ2-7; 11 nucleotides agree with TRBD2. The V gene end was trimmed by 1 base and the J gene end by 1 base; junction bases not matched to a gene: 10. Per the germline V gene, CDR1 is SGHRS and CDR2 is YFSETQ. CDR3 length equals 18 residues. The DNA for the CDR3 is TGCGCCAGCAGCTTGTCCCCCCCCCGACTAGCGGGGTCCTACGAGCAGTACTTC. This codes for CASSLSPPRLAGSYEQYF.

This clonotype was found many times. Here the CDR3 DNA reads TGCGCCAGCAGCTCTGCGGGGGGGAACACTGAAGCTTTCTTT. Its translation is CASSSAGGNTEAFF. This chain joins TRBV5-1 and TRBJ1-1; D perhaps matches TRBD1 (5 bases). The CDR3 sequence is 14 residues long. V was clipped by 3 bases and J by 1 base, with 10 bases between them. The germline CDR1 and CDR2 sequences are SGHRS and YFSETQ.

The V call is TRBV7-2, the J call TRBJ1-5; unclear D gene. Germline V gene lookup returns CDR1 SGHTA and CDR2 FQGNSA. The ends were cut back, 4 bases at V and 9 bases at J, with 13 bases in the middle. This CDR3 is built from 13 residues. As DNA, the CDR3 is TGTGCCAGCAGCTCCGATCATGTTCGGCCCCAGCATTTT. It specifies CASSSDHVRPQHF.

This clonotype appeared many times. This rearrangement joins TRBV2 to TRBJ2-3; 9 bases are shared with TRBD2. The CDR3 covers 18 residues. Unmatched junction bases numbered 13, after V lost 6 bases and J lost 0 bases. CDR1 is SNHLY, CDR2 FYNNEI, per germline. CDR3 protein: CASSPEARLAESTDTQYF. DNA of the CDR3: TGTGCCAGCAGCCCCGAGGCCCGACTAGCGGAAAGCACAGATACGCAGTATTTT.

There are many counts of this clonotype. This rearrangement joins TRBV14 to TRBJ2-1, with D possibly TRBD2 on 6 matching bases. This CDR3 comprises 14 residues. V was trimmed by 5 bases and J by 0 bases, leaving 8 bases between them. The germline V gene encodes CDR1 SGHDN and CDR2 FVKESK. CDR3 residues: CASSWDFSYNEQFF. The CDR3, as DNA: TGTGCCAGCAGCTGGGACTTCTCCTACAATGAGCAGTTCTTC. Drawing the rest from reference TRBV14 and TRBJ2-1, the complete variable domain is EAGVTQFPSHSVIEKGQTVTLRCDPISGHDNLYWYRRVMGKEIKFLLHFVKESKQDESGMPNNRFLAERTGGTYSTLKVQPAELEDSGVYFCASSWDFSYNEQFFGPGTRLTVL.

In its sample, this clonotype was seen many times. This chain links TRBV12-3 or TRBV12-4 with TRBJ2-2; maybe TRBD1 (5 bases). The CDR3 sequence is 15 residues long. With 5 bases removed from V and 6 bases from J, the gap between germline ends came to 16 bases. The CDR3 protein is CASSNLMQGAGELFF. CDR3 in DNA: TGTGCCAGCAGTAACCTAATGCAGGGCGCCGGGGAGCTGTTTTTT.

Many counts were recorded for this clonotype. The chain combines TRBV5-1 with TRBJ1-4, with no clear D. Trimming left V 4 bases short and J 0 bases short, with 13 bases between. Germline loops: CDR1 SGHRS, CDR2 YFSETQ. The CDR3 consists of 16 residues. The CDR3 region is CASSTNGVATNEKLFF. The CDR3 nucleotides read TGCGCCAGCAGCACGAATGGGGTGGCAACTAATGAAAAACTGTTTTTT.

Turning to this clonotype: A clone one base away is much larger, so this may be a read error. This chain uses TRBV6-1 with TRBJ1-2, with 9 bases matching TRBD1. The CDR3 consists of 14 residues. Germline V lookup: CDR1 MNHNS, CDR2 SASEGT. The V gene end was trimmed by 5 bases and the J gene end by 8 bases; junction bases not matched to a gene: 9. CDR3 bases: TGTGCCAGCAGTCCGTCGACAGGGGGATCCGGCTACACCTTC. It specifies CASSPSTGGSGYTF.

This clonotype came up many times. The chain has TRBV10-3 and TRBJ1-2; D is possibly TRBD1 (6 bases). V lost 10 bases, J lost 2 bases, and 14 bases lay in between. Germline V gene lookup returns CDR1 ENHRY and CDR2 SYGVKD. This CDR3 is 13 amino acids long. CDR3 DNA sequence: TGTGCCACGCGGACAGATTCGAACTATGGCTACACCTTC. It translates to CATRTDSNYGYTF.

The V call is TRBV4-3, the J call TRBJ2-3; D is unclear. The CDR3 sequence is 13 residues long. V was cut by 1 base and J by 8 bases, with 10 bases left in between. Germline CDR1 is LGHNA and CDR2 is YSLEER. The CDR3 reads CASSQGTFGTQYF. CDR3 DNA sequence: TGCGCCAGCAGCCAAGGGACGTTTGGTACGCAGTATTTT.

This clonotype has a count of ten or more. The rearrangement joins TRBV24-1 to TRBJ2-1, with TRBD2 matching over 12 bases. Germline V gives CDR1 KGHDR, CDR2 SFDVKD. The CDR3 runs to 13 residues. The J segment lost 12 bases and the V segment lost 4 bases, leaving 3 bases of the junction unmatched. CDR3 in DNA: TGTGCCACCAGTGAACCGACTAGCGGGAGGCAGTTCTTC. Protein product: CATSEPTSGRQFF.

This clonotype has a handful of counts. The CDR3 loop reads CSAKLAGGSSSYNEQFF. For the CDR3, the DNA is TGCAGTGCTAAACTAGCGGGAGGCTCGAGCTCCTACAATGAGCAGTTCTTC. The chain links TRBV20-1 to TRBJ2-1; 12 bases align to TRBD2. The CDR3 runs 17 residues. J was trimmed by 0 bases and V by 4 bases; bases with no gene match: 7. Germline V gene lookup returns CDR1 DFQATT and CDR2 SNEGSKA (reference sequence).

This clonotype was detected many times. This chain joins TRBV29-1 and TRBJ2-7, with 11 bases matching TRBD1. CDR3 length: 15 residues. V lost 3 bases to trimming and J lost 4 bases; unmatched junction nucleotides: 8. Per the germline V gene, CDR1 is SQVTM and CDR2 is ANQGSEA. The CDR3 DNA sequence: TGCAGCGTTGACTCGGGGACAGGGGGAAGGTACGAGCAGTACTTC. Its translation: CSVDSGTGGRYEQYF.